The clone carrying this T cell receptor beta chain is deemed medium-sized. Its antigen is undetermined. V lost 1 base and J 2 bases, leaving 3 bases between the germline ends. This CDR3 has 12 amino acids. CDR1 and CDR2 from the germline V gene are SGHVS and FNYEAQ. Extracted RNA was reverse transcribed, and the resulting cDNA served as sequencing template. Assay used: immunoSEQ multiplex PCR; TCRdb lists only in-frame clones, some missing. The sample includes about 150,000 clones, 40% to 60% of them seen just once. The data were obtained in a study of CD8+ T cells in alopecia areata. Study overall: A regimen of oral tofacitinib, 5 to 10 mg twice daily, was given to treated patients. Once tofacitinib had been taken for 6 to 18 months, 6 months off drug followed.

Whole-study results and caveats: Sequencing of scalp samples also includes resident alphabeta T cells from normal skin.

Sequencing was performed on CD8+ T cells sorted from blood, taken at week 0. This TCR came from a human donor with alopecia areata. This chain uses TRBV7-6 with TRBJ2-7; no definite D call. Here the CDR3 reads CASSLGAYEQYF. CDR3 bases: TGTGCCAGCAGCTTAGGGGCCTACGAGCAGTACTTC.